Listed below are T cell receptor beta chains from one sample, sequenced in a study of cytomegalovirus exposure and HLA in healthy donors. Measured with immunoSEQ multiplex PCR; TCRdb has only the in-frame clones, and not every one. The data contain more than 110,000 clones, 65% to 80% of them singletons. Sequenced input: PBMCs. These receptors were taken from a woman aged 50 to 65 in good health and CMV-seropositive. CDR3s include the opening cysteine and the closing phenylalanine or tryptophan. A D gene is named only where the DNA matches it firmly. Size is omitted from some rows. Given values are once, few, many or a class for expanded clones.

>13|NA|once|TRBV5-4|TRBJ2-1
CASTPGQRNEQFF
TGTGCCAGCACCCCCGGACAGAGGAATGAGCAGTTCTTC
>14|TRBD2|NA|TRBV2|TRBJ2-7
CASKRDYTKYEQYF
TGTGCCAGCAAGAGGGACTATACCAAATACGAGCAGTACTTC
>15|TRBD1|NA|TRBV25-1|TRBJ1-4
CASSDYRGGDEKLFF
TGTGCCAGCAGTGATTACAGGGGTGGTGATGAAAAACTGTTTTTT
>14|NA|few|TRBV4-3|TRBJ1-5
CASSQELRATPQHF
TGCGCCAGCAGCCAAGAACTGAGGGCGACGCCCCAGCATTTT
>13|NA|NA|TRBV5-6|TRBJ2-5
CASSLYTQETQYF
TGTGCCAGCAGCTTATATACACAAGAGACCCAGTACTTC
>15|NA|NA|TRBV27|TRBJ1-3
CASSQTGRGGNTIYF
TGTGCCAGCAGCCAAACAGGGAGAGGTGGAAACACCATATATTTT
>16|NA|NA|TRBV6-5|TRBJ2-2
CASSYQAREYTGELFF
TGTGCCAGCAGTTACCAGGCCAGGGAATACACCGGGGAGCTGTTTTTT
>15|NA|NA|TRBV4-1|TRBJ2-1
CASSQDGARHNEQFF
TGCGCCAGCAGCCAAGATGGGGCTAGACACAATGAGCAGTTCTTC
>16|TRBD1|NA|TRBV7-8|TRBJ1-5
CASSFRTGGNNQPQHF
TGTGCCAGCAGCTTCCGGACAGGGGGCAACAATCAGCCCCAGCATTTT
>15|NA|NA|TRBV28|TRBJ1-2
CASMKPGQTNYGYTF
TGTGCCAGCATGAAGCCCGGACAGACCAACTATGGCTACACCTTC
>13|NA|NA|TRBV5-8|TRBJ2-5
CASSLGPGETQYF
TGTGCCAGCAGCTTGGGCCCGGGGGAGACCCAGTACTTC
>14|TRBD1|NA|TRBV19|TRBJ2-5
CASSMGQLQETQYF
TGTGCCAGTAGTATGGGACAGTTACAAGAGACCCAGTACTTC
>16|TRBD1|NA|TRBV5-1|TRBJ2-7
CASSPGDRASSYEQYF
TGCGCCAGCAGCCCCGGGGACAGGGCAAGCTCCTACGAGCAGTACTTC
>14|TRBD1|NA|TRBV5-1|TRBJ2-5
CASSLTQGGETQYF
TGCGCCAGCAGCTTGACACAGGGGGGAGAGACCCAGTACTTC
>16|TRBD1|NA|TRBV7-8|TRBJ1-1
CASSLGVRTGGTEAFF
TGTGCCAGCAGCTTAGGTGTTAGGACAGGAGGCACTGAAGCTTTCTTT
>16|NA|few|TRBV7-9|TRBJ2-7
CASSLVVTGSSYEQYF
TGTGCCAGCAGCTTAGTGGTCACGGGAAGCTCCTACGAGCAGTACTTC
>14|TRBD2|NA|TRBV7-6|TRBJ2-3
CASSLGLAVDTQYF
TGTGCCAGCAGCTTAGGACTAGCGGTAGATACGCAGTATTTT
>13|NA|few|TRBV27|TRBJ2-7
CASRARSSYEQYF
TGTGCCAGCAGAGCGAGATCTTCCTACGAGCAGTACTTC
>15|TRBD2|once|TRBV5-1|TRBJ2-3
CASSAGLGGTDTQYF
TGCGCCAGCAGCGCGGGACTAGGGGGCACAGATACGCAGTATTTT
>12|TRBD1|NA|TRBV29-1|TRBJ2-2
CSVETGGGELFF
TGCAGCGTTGAGACAGGGGGCGGGGAGCTGTTTTTT
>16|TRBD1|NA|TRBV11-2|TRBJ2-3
CASSLGAGTGADTQYF
TGTGCCAGCAGCTTAGGGGCCGGGACAGGGGCCGATACGCAGTATTTT
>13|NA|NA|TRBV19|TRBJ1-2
CASTYSGYYGYTF
TGTGCCAGTACCTATTCCGGTTACTATGGCTACACCTTC
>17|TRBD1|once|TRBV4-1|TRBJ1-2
CASSQDSLLGTAHGYTF
TGCGCCAGCAGCCAAGATTCCCTACTCGGGACAGCTCATGGCTACACCTTC
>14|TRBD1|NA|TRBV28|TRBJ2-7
CASTRQGASYEQYF
TGTGCCAGCACCCGACAGGGGGCCTCCTACGAGCAGTACTTC
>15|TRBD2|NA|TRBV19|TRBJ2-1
CASSIWRGLNNEQFF
TGTGCCAGTAGTATTTGGCGGGGGTTAAACAATGAGCAGTTCTTC
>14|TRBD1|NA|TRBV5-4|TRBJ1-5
CASSLEGAGQPQHF
TGTGCCAGCAGCTTGGAGGGGGCTGGACAGCCCCAGCATTTT
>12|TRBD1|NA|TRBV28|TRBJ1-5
CASHDRAQPQHF
TGTGCCAGCCATGACAGGGCTCAGCCCCAGCATTTT
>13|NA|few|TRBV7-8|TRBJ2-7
CASKQGPAYEQYF
TGTGCCAGCAAGCAGGGGCCGGCATACGAGCAGTACTTC
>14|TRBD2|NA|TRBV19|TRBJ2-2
CASSSGGGTGELFF
TGTGCCAGTAGTAGTGGGGGGGGCACCGGGGAGCTGTTTTTT